The 27 T cell receptor beta chains presented below share a single source sample, sequenced in a study of blood T cell repertoires in COVID-19. TCRdb keeps only in-frame clones here, not all; method: immunoSEQ multiplex PCR. There are around 180,000 clones in the sample; about 82% occur only once, and 7.5% to 10% lies in the top ten. Sequenced material: PBMCs or T cells enriched from blood (not recorded which). The receptor source for this set is a woman under 40 who had recovered from COVID-19.

A remark on this clone: Relative to the germline gene, one junction end is altered; a read error may explain this. V and J are TRBV28 and TRBJ2-2; 8 nucleotides align to TRBD2. The CDR3 totals 12 residues. CDR1 is MDHEN and CDR2 is SYDVKM in the germline V gene. The CDR3 here is CASSFGSGKLFF. For the CDR3, the DNA is TGTGCCAGCAGTTTTGGTAGCGGGAAGCTGTTTTTT.

The chain recombines TRBV7-9 with TRBJ2-3, with D uncertain. The V gene's germline CDR1 is SEHNR and CDR2 FQNEAQ (reference sequence). This CDR3 comprises 16 residues. V was shortened by 1 base and J by 2 bases, with 13 bases between the two germline ends. The CDR3 reads CASSLVVWQYTDTQYF. The CDR3 nucleotides read TGTGCCAGCAGCTTAGTGGTTTGGCAGTACACAGATACGCAGTATTTT.

V and J are TRBV7-9 and TRBJ2-7; 7 bases fit TRBD1. V gave up 5 bases and J gave up 0 bases; unmatched junction bases: 7. Germline V gene sequence: CDR1 SEHNR, CDR2 FQNEAQ (reference sequence). The CDR3 has 15 residues. The CDR3 region is CASSPTGALSYEQYF. The CDR3 DNA reads TGTGCCAGCAGCCCCACAGGGGCCCTCTCCTACGAGCAGTACTTC.

This clone has just a few counts. V and J are TRBV4-2 and TRBJ2-7; TRBD1 aligns across 8 bases. The CDR3 is made up of 16 amino acids. J gave up 2 bases and V 0 bases, and 6 bases lay outside the gene matches. CDR1 and CDR2 from the germline V gene are LGHNA and YNFKEQ. The CDR3 is CASSQDWAGGTYEQYF. The CDR3 region has the DNA TGTGCCAGCAGCCAAGATTGGGCAGGGGGCACCTACGAGCAGTACTTC.

This clone showed up just once. The rearrangement uses TRBV7-4 and TRBJ2-7; D is possibly TRBD2 (6 bases). CDR1 and CDR2 (germline): SGHVT, SQSDAQ. The CDR3 totals 18 residues. Deletions cut 1 base from V and 0 bases from J, with 19 bases between. In nucleotides, the CDR3 is TGTGCCAGCAGCTTAGAGGGATGGCGGGAAAGGCTCTCCTACGAGCAGTACTTC. Protein: CASSLEGWRERLSYEQYF.

The chain has TRBV29-1 and TRBJ2-3; D unresolved. The germline gives CDR1 SQVTM, CDR2 ANQGSEA. V was pared by 2 bases and J by 4 bases, with 13 bases between. The CDR3 loop spans 14 amino acids. CDR3 nucleotides: TGCAGCGTTGAAATGCAGGTGATAGCAGATACGCAGTATTTT. Translated: CSVEMQVIADTQYF.

V and J are TRBV4-2 and TRBJ2-2; no clear D. Germline V lookup: CDR1 LGHNA, CDR2 YNFKEQ. The V end was cut by 3 bases, the J end by 1 base, with 6 bases between. This CDR3 contains 14 residues. DNA of the CDR3: TGTGCCAGCAGCCACGGTCGGAACACCGGGGAGCTGTTTTTT. Translating it yields CASSHGRNTGELFF.

Concerning this clone itself: One end of the junction is discordant with germline, which a read error may explain. The rearrangement joins TRBV13 to TRBJ2-7; perhaps TRBD2 as D (5 bases). Germline V CDR1 and CDR2: PRHDT, FYEKMQ (reference sequence). The CDR3 length is 16 residues. This CDR3 reads CASSLGLGEVAYEQYF. CDR3 DNA: TGTGCCAGCAGCCTAGGACTGGGAGAGGTGGCCTACGAGCAGTACTTC.

The CDR3 loop is CASRGLAGVGQFF. CDR3 sequence (DNA): TGTGCCAGCAGAGGACTAGCGGGAGTAGGGCAGTTCTTC. The V call is TRBV16, the J call TRBJ2-1, with 13 positions matching TRBD2. CDR1 and CDR2 from the germline V gene are KGHSY and FQNENV. The trim removed 6 bases at V and 12 bases at J, leaving 5 bases unmatched. This CDR3 is built from 13 residues.

The gene calls are TRBV3-1 (or the pseudogene TRBV3-2) and TRBJ2-2; TRBD1 matches at 8 bases. The V and J ends lost 6 bases and 0 bases, in that order; junction bases with no gene match: 0. CDR3 length equals 14 residues. CDR1 is LGHDT and CDR2 is YNNKEL in the germline V gene (reference sequence). CDR3 sequence: CASRTGANTGELFF. The CDR3 DNA reads TGTGCCAGCAGGACAGGGGCGAACACCGGGGAGCTGTTTTTT.

The rearrangement links TRBV27 to TRBJ1-5; maybe TRBD1 (5 bases). This CDR3 spans 16 amino acids. The germline V gene has CDR1 MNHEY and CDR2 SMNVEV (reference sequence). The V and J ends lost 2 bases and 7 bases respectively, with 18 bases between them. The CDR3 DNA reads TGTGCCAGCAGTTTAGATGGTGCAAGGGGTTGGCAGCCCCAGCATTTT. Its translation: CASSLDGARGWQPQHF.

This chain joins TRBV19 and TRBJ2-7, with D perhaps matching TRBD2 (6 bases). Between the trimmed V and J ends, which lost 3 bases and 1 base, there was a span of 13 bases. Germline lookup yields CDR1 LNHDA and CDR2 SQIVND (reference sequence). This CDR3 region has 15 residues. CDR3 in DNA: TGTGCCAGTAGTATGAGGCAGGGAGGATCCTACGAGCAGTACTTC. Protein: CASSMRQGGSYEQYF. Supplemented by reference TRBV19 and TRBJ2-7, the full variable domain reads DGGITQSPKYLFRKEGQNVTLSCEQNLNHDAMYWYRQDPGQGLRLIYYSQIVNDFQKGDIAEGYSVSREKKESFPLTVTSAQKNPTAFYLCASSMRQGGSYEQYFGPGTRLTVT.

The chain links TRBV28 to TRBJ2-7, with 9 bases identical to TRBD2. CDR3 length: 16 residues. The junction had 9 bases not matched to a gene; V was cut back by 2 bases and J by 4 bases. The germline CDR1 and CDR2 sequences are MDHEN and SYDVKM. CDR3 protein: CASSLVRSSGTYEQYF. The CDR3 bases are TGTGCCAGCAGTTTAGTTCGGTCTAGCGGGACTTACGAGCAGTACTTC.

This clone was counted only a few times. The V and J genes are TRBV29-1 and TRBJ2-2, with D uncertain. This CDR3 spans 13 amino acids. Germline V gene lookup returns CDR1 SQVTM and CDR2 ANQGSEA. The V and J ends lost 4 bases and 0 bases respectively, with 6 bases between them. DNA of the CDR3: TGCAGCGTTGGGCAGACGAACACCGGGGAGCTGTTTTTT. Translation gives CSVGQTNTGELFF.

The rearrangement links TRBV21-1 to TRBJ2-2; whether TRBD1, the table's D call, matches the DNA was not checked. TRBV21-1 is assigned pseudogene status. The CDR3 has 16 amino acids. In DNA form, the CDR3 reads TGTGCCAGCAGCTCCAGACAGGGATCGAACACCGGGGAGCTGTTTTTT. This codes for CASSSRQGSNTGELFF.

The V call is TRBV7-2, the J call TRBJ1-2, with 7 bases matching TRBD1. The trim removed 4 bases at V and 7 bases at J, leaving 15 bases unmatched. The CDR3 totals 16 residues. Germline V gene lookup returns CDR1 SGHTA and CDR2 FQGNSA. The CDR3 DNA reads TGTGCCAGCAGCTCTAGGGACAGCACGGCAGGGGGTGGCTACACCTTC. This codes for CASSSRDSTAGGGYTF.

The J gene is TRBJ2-1, the V gene TRBV28; TRBD2 is a possible D gene (5 bases). With 2 bases removed from V and 0 bases from J, the gap between germline ends came to 23 bases. CDR3 size: 20 residues. The germline gives CDR1 MDHEN, CDR2 SYDVKM. CDR3 coding DNA: TGTGCCAGCAGTTTAGCCGGTAGGAGTGCGCGGGCCTACTCCTACAATGAGCAGTTCTTC. This gives the protein CASSLAGRSARAYSYNEQFF.

V usage is TRBV5-1 and J usage is TRBJ2-7; possibly TRBD2 for D (6 bases). The CDR3 length is 15 residues. V shed 0 bases and J shed 5 bases, with 15 bases lying between them. In germline, CDR1 is SGHRS, CDR2 YFSETQ. CDR3 protein: CASSLGRESSNEQYF. CDR3 bases: TGCGCCAGCAGCTTGGGACGGGAGTCGTCGAACGAGCAGTACTTC.

The J gene is TRBJ1-1, the V gene TRBV7-8; a weak D match, TRBD1 (5 bases). The germline V gene has CDR1 SGHVS and CDR2 FQNEAQ. CDR3 length equals 13 residues. Trimming removed 3 bases at V and 8 bases at J, with 13 bases between. The CDR3 DNA follows: TGTGCCAGCAGCTTTGCCGGGGGTAGAGAAGCTTTCTTT. Protein sequence: CASSFAGGREAFF.

The chain recombines TRBV18 with TRBJ2-7; TRBD1 matches 7 bases. The length of the CDR3 is 13 residues. CDR1 and CDR2 (germline): KGHSH, LQKENI. V lost 4 bases to trimming and J lost 4 bases; unmatched junction nucleotides: 4. CDR3 in amino acids: CASSQGARYEQYF. DNA for the CDR3: TGTGCCAGCTCACAGGGGGCGCGGTACGAGCAGTACTTC.

The chain recombines TRBV5-6 with TRBJ1-3; a weak D match, TRBD1 (6 bases). Trimming took off 7 bases at V and 0 bases at J, with 14 bases between the two ends. From germline, CDR1 is SGHDT and CDR2 YYEEEE. This CDR3 spans 15 amino acids. CDR3 region: CASGGAGHSGNTIYF. For the CDR3, the DNA is TGTGCCAGCGGGGGCGCCGGGCACTCTGGAAACACCATATATTTT.

V usage is TRBV5-4 and J usage is TRBJ2-2; D call uncertain. This CDR3 region has 14 residues. Trimming left V 3 bases short and J 7 bases short, with 13 bases between. Germline CDR1 SGHNT, CDR2 YYREEE (reference sequence). CDR3 nucleotide sequence: TGTGCCAGCAGCTCTGGTCTACTTGGCGGGGAGCTGTTTTTT. Translating it yields CASSSGLLGGELFF.

The chain uses TRBV5-1 and TRBJ1-2; 7 nucleotides match TRBD1. Per germline, CDR1 SGHRS and CDR2 YFSETQ. The CDR3 consists of 16 residues. V was pared by 4 bases and J by 4 bases, with 13 bases of the junction left unmatched. The CDR3 protein is CASSPGRGQNFYGYTF. In nucleotides, the CDR3 is TGCGCCAGCAGCCCGGGAAGGGGACAGAACTTCTATGGCTACACCTTC.

The CDR3 nucleotides are TGTGCCAGTAGTATAGCTGACAGTTTGAGCACTGAAGCTTTCTTT. Its translation: CASSIADSLSTEAFF. This chain uses TRBV19 with TRBJ1-1, with D tentatively TRBD1 (5 bases). This CDR3 is built from 15 residues. Trimming removed 1 base from V and 4 bases from J, with 13 bases in between. The germline gives CDR1 LNHDA, CDR2 SQIVND (reference sequence).

This clone occurred many times. The chain is built from TRBV9 and TRBJ1-1, with TRBD1 matching over 7 bases. CDR3 length equals 12 residues. Unmatched junction bases numbered 7, after V lost 7 bases and J lost 7 bases. Germline V gene lookup returns CDR1 SGDLS and CDR2 YYNGEE. Here the CDR3 DNA reads TGTGCCAGCCTCTCGAGGACAGGTGAAGCTTTCTTT. It is translated as CASLSRTGEAFF.

The chain joins TRBV7-9 to TRBJ1-1; D call uncertain. Germline V gene data show CDR1 as SEHNR and CDR2 as FQNEAQ (reference sequence). V gave up 5 bases and J gave up 3 bases, with 22 bases separating them. The CDR3 has 17 amino acids. CDR3 bases: TGTGCCAGCAGCCCTAAGACTTTTAAGGAGGTGGACACTGAAGCTTTCTTT. It specifies CASSPKTFKEVDTEAFF.

V usage is TRBV9 and J usage is TRBJ2-7; 12 bases map to TRBD2. The CDR3 has 19 residues. Trimming at V came to 3 bases and at J to 2 bases, leaving 15 bases not matched to a gene. Germline-derived CDR1 and CDR2 are SGDLS and YYNGEE. CDR3 bases: TGTGCCAGCAGCGGAACATCAGGACTAGCGGGAAGAGGGGCCTACGAGCAGTACTTC. Its translation is CASSGTSGLAGRGAYEQYF.